This T cell receptor beta chain was sequenced during a study of glioma-infiltrating T cells. Using RNA template, CDR3s of TCR alpha and beta were amplified with iRepertoire arm-PCR. TCRdb re-called the multiplex PCR reads through MiXCR, storing one row per CDR3 protein. In the table there are some 130,000 distinct CDR3 sequences, roughly a quarter of which are singletons. The receptor comes from a human donor with low-grade glioma or glioblastoma, undergoing nonglioma brain surgery, or in good health (not recorded which). Sequenced: glioma tissue, nonneoplastic brain tissue, or PBMCs (not recorded which).

The CDR3 spells CASSLGARGTDTQYF. The DNA of the CDR3 is TGTGCCAGCAGCTTAGGGGCTCGCGGCACAGATACGCAGTATTTT. The chain carries TRBV7-2 and TRBJ2-3; D is ambiguous. Germline CDR1 and CDR2: SGHTA and FQGNSA. Trimming cost V 1 base and J 1 base, with 9 bases left between them. CDR3 length: 15 amino acids.